These T cell receptor beta chains were read from a single sample in a study of blood T cell repertoires in COVID-19. Data came from immunoSEQ multiplex PCR; TCRdb stores just in-frame clones and leaves some out. This table has just over 650,000 clones, around 89% appearing once. The sequencing input was peripheral blood. These receptors were obtained from a woman aged 18-29 years with acute or convalescent COVID-19. The CDR3 runs from the conserved cysteine through the conserved F or W. Part of the rows lack a size; the others show once, few, many or a class for expanded clones.

abundance	j_gene	v_gene	CDR3aa
.	TRBJ1-5	TRBV27	CASSPGRTGVSNQPQHF
.	TRBJ1-1	TRBV11-2	CAGGTAEAFF
.	TRBJ2-3	TRBV4-3	CASSQVPGTGTVSTDTQYF
.	TRBJ1-2	TRBV30	CAWGGGGPGYTF
.	TRBJ1-2	TRBV30	CAWSVSANYGYTF
.	TRBJ1-1	TRBV3-1/TRBV3-2	CASSHLSGAEAFF
once	TRBJ2-7	TRBV7-2	CASSLVFSGGTYEQYF
.	TRBJ2-7	TRBV29-1	CSVEGGQSGNYEQYF
.	TRBJ1-1	TRBV13	CASSPSDSREAFF
.	TRBJ1-2	TRBV3-1/TRBV3-2	CASSQGGQGLIYGYTF
.	TRBJ1-4	TRBV7-6	CASSLVPWLGGADRGREKLFF
.	TRBJ1-2	TRBV27	CASSSLTGPANYGYTF
.	TRBJ1-1	TRBV13	CASTPGQMLAFF
once	TRBJ2-1	TRBV7-6	CASSLPTSGGPGDEQFF
.	TRBJ1-4	TRBV6-5	CASRQGTGGSEKLFF
.	TRBJ2-5	TRBV28	CASSPRGSPGETQYF
.	TRBJ2-6	TRBV14	CASSQFLSLGANVLTF
.	TRBJ2-1	TRBV7-9	CASRSLGQQNEQFF
once	TRBJ1-1	TRBV1	CTSSPREGRNSQNTEAFF
.	TRBJ1-1	TRBV27	CASNKQGLNTEAFF
.	TRBJ2-5	TRBV13	CASSPGPQGGLETQYF
.	TRBJ2-3	TRBV13	CASSLLPAGGSTDTQYF